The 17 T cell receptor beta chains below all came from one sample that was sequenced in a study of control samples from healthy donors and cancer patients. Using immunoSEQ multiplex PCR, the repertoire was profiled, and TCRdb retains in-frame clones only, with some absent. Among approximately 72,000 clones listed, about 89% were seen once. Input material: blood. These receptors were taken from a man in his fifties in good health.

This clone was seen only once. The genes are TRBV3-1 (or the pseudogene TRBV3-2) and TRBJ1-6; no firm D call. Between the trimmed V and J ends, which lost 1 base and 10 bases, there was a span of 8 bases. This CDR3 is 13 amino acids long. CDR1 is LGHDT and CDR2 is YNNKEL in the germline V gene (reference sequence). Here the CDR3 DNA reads TGTGCCAGCAGCCAAGGTACGGACTCACCCCTCCACTTT. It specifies CASSQGTDSPLHF.

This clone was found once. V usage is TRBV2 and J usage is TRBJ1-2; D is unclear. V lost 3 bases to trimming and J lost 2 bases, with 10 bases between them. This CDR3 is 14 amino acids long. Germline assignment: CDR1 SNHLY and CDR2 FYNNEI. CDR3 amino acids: CASSEVGSNYGYTF. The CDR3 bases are TGTGCCAGCAGTGAGGTCGGCTCGAACTATGGCTACACCTTC.

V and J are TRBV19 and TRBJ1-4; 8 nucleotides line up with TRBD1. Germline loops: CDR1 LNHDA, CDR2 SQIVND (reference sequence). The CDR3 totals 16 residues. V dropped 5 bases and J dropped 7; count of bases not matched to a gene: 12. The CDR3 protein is CASSPPRTGIGEKLFF. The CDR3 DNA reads TGTGCCAGTAGTCCGCCACGGACAGGGATAGGTGAAAAACTGTTTTTT.

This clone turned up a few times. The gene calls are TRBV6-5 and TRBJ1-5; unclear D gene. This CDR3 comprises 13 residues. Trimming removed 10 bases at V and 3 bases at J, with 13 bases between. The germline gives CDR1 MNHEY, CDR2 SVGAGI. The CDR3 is CATYEGLNQPQHF. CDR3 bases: TGTGCCACCTACGAGGGCCTCAATCAGCCCCAGCATTTT.

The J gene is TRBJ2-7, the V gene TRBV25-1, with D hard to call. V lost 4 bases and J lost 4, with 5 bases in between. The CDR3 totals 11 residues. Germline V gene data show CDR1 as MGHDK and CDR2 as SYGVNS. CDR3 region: CASSGAYEQYF. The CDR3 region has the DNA TGTGCCAGCAGTGGCGCTTACGAGCAGTACTTC.

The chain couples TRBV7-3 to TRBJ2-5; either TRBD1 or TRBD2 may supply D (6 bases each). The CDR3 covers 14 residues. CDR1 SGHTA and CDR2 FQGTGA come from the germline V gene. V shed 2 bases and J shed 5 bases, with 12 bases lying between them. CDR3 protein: CASSLSGAGETQYF. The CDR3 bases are TGTGCCAGCAGCTTATCGGGGGCAGGGGAGACCCAGTACTTC.

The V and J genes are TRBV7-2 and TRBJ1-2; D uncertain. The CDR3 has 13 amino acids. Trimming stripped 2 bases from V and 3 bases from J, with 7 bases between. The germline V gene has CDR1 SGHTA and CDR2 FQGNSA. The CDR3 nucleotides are TGTGCCAGCAGCTTACAGTCAGACTATGGCTACACCTTC. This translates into CASSLQSDYGYTF.

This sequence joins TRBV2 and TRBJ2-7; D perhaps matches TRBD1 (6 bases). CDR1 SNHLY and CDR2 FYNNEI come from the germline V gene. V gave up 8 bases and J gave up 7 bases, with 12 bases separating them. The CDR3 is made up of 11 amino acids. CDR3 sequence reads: CASLGQGEQYF. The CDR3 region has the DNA TGTGCCAGCCTCGGCCAGGGGGAGCAGTACTTC.

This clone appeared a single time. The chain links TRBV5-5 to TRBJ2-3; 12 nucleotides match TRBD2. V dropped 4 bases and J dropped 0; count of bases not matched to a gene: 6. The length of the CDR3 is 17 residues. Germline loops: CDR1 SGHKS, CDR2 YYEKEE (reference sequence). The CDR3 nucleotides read TGTGCCAGCAGCCGACTAGCGGGGGCCCTTAGCACAGATACGCAGTATTTT. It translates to CASSRLAGALSTDTQYF.

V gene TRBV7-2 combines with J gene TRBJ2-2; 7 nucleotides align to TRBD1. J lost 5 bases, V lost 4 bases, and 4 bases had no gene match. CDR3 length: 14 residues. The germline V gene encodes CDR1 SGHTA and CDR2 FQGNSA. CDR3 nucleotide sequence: TGTGCCAGCAGCTATTCACAGGGGACCGGGGAGCTGTTTTTT. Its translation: CASSYSQGTGELFF.

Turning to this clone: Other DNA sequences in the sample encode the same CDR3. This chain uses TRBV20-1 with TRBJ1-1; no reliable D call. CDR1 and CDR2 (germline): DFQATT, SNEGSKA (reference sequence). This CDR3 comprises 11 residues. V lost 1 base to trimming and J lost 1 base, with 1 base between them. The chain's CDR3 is CSARANTEAFF. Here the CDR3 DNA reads TGCAGTGCTAGAGCGAACACTGAAGCTTTCTTT.

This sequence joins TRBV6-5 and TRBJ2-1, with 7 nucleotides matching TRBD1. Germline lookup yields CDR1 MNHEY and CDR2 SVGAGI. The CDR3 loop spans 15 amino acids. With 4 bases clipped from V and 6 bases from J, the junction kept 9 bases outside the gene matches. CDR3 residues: CASSSGTVRTNEQFF. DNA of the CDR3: TGTGCCAGCAGTTCCGGGACAGTCCGTACCAATGAGCAGTTCTTC.

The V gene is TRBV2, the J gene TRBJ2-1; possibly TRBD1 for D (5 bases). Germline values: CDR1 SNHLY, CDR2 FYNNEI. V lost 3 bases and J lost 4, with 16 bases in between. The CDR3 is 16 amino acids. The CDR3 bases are TGTGCCAGCAGTGATTTTGGGCGCAGGGCTTACAATGAGCAGTTCTTC. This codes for CASSDFGRRAYNEQFF.

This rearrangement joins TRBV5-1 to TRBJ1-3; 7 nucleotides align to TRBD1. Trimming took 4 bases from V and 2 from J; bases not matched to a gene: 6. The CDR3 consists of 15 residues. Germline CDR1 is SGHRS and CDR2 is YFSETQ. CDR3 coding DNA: TGCGCCAGCAGCGCCCGGACAGGTGCTGGAAACACCATATATTTT. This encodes CASSARTGAGNTIYF.

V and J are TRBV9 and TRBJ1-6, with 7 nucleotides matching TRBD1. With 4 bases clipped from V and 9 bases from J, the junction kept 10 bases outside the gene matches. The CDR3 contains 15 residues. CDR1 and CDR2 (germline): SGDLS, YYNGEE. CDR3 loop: CASSPGGGGISPLHF. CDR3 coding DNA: TGTGCCAGCAGCCCCGGGGGAGGGGGCATTTCACCCCTCCACTTT.

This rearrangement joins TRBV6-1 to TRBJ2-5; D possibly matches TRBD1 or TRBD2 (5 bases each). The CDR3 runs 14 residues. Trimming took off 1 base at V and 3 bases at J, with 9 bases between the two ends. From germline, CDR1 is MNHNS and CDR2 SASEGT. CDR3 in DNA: TGTGCCAGCAGTGAAGTTCAGGGAGAAGAGACCCAGTACTTC. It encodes CASSEVQGEETQYF.

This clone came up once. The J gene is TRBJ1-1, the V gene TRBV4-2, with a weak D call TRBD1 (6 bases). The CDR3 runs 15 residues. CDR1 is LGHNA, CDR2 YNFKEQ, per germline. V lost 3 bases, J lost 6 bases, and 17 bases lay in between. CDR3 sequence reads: CASSHRSGGEAEAFF. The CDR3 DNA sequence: TGTGCCAGCAGCCACCGGTCGGGGGGCGAGGCTGAAGCTTTCTTT.